The 5 T cell receptor beta chains given below trace back to one sample, sequenced in a study of shared clonotypes between healthy human individuals. The data were produced by immunoSEQ multiplex PCR, yet TCRdb's version contains in-frame clones alone and is incomplete. Of around 2.3 million clones detected, under 97% appear once; the ten largest clones hold roughly 0.13%. The sequencing input was naive CD4+ T cells sorted from blood. Subset defined: CD45RA+ positively selected. The receptors shown here come from a man younger than 35 in good health.

The chain uses TRBV27 and TRBJ2-3, with 11 bases lining up with TRBD2. CDR1 and CDR2 from the germline V gene are MNHEY and SMNVEV (reference sequence). Trimming removed 6 bases from V and 8 bases from J; junction bases left unmatched: 10. The CDR3 covers 15 residues. CDR3 DNA: TGTGCCAGCAGCCGAATAGCGGGAGGGCCTATTACGCAGTATTTT. Its translation is CASSRIAGGPITQYF.

The CDR3: CAWSVASGVADTQYF. CDR3 nucleotides: TGTGCCTGGAGTGTAGCTAGCGGGGTCGCAGATACGCAGTATTTT. The V call is TRBV30, the J call TRBJ2-3, with 9 bases aligning to TRBD2. Germline assignment: CDR1 GTSNPN and CDR2 SVGIG (reference sequence). The ends lost 0 bases at V and 4 bases at J; junction bases unmatched: 5. This CDR3 comprises 15 residues.

J is TRBJ1-1 and V is TRBV10-3; a possible D gene is TRBD1 (5 bases). V lost 6 bases, J lost 4 bases, and 21 bases lay in between. Germline V lookup: CDR1 ENHRY, CDR2 SYGVKD. This CDR3 has 16 amino acids. The CDR3 nucleotides read TGTGCCATCAGGGAAACGACTGCCCCCGGGGGCACTGAAGCTTTCTTT. It specifies CAIRETTAPGGTEAFF.

This clone has a single count. The rearrangement uses TRBV6-4 and TRBJ2-5; 7 nucleotides align to TRBD2. CDR3 size: 16 residues. Losses at the gene ends were 6 bases for V and 2 bases for J; bases not matched to a gene: 12. CDR1 is MRHNA, CDR2 SNTAGT, per germline. This CDR3 reads CASRAPEAGSQETQYF. As DNA, the CDR3 is TGTGCCAGCAGGGCCCCCGAAGCGGGGAGTCAAGAGACCCAGTACTTC.

This chain uses TRBV5-1 with TRBJ2-1; the D is unclear. Trimming took 4 bases from V and 0 from J, leaving 14 bases between them. Looked up from germline, CDR1 is SGHRS and CDR2 is YFSETQ. This CDR3 has 16 residues. DNA of the CDR3: TGCGCCAGCAGCACCCAAACCTTTAGCTCCTACAATGAGCAGTTCTTC. It yields the protein CASSTQTFSSYNEQFF.